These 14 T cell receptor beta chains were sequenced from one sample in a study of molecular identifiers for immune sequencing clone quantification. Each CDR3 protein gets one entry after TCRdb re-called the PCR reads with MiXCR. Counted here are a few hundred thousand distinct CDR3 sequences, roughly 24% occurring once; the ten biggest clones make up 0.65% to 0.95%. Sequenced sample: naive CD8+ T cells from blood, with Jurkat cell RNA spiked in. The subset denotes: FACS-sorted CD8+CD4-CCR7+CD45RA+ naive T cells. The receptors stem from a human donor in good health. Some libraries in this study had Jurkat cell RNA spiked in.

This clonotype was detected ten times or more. The CDR3 bases are TGTGCCAGCAGCCCCCAGGAGGGGCCCGGGGAAAAACTGTTTTTT. As protein: CASSPQEGPGEKLFF. This chain uses TRBV7-9 with TRBJ1-4; D perhaps matches TRBD1 (5 bases). The CDR3 totals 15 residues. V was trimmed by 5 bases and J by 8 bases, leaving 18 bases between them. Per the germline V gene, CDR1 is SEHNR and CDR2 is FQNEAQ (reference sequence).

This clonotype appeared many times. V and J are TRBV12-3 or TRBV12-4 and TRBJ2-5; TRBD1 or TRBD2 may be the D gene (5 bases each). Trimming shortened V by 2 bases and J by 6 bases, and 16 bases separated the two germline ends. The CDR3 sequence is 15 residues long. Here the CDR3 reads CASSLQERGRKTQYF. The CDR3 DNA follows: TGTGCCAGCAGTTTACAGGAGAGGGGACGGAAGACCCAGTACTTC.

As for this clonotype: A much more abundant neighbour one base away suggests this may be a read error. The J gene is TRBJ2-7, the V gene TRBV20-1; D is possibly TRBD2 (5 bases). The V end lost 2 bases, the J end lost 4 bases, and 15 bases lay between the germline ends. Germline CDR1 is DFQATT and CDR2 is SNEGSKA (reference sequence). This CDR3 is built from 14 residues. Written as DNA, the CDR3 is TGCAGTGCTAGAAATCTCCTAGCCCAGTACGAGCAGTACTTC. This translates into CSARNLLAQYEQYF.

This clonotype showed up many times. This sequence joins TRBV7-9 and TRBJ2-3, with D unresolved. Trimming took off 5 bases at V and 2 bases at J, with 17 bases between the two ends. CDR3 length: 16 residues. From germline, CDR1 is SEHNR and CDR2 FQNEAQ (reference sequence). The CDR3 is CASSPSGPNPTDTQYF. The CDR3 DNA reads TGTGCCAGCAGCCCGTCCGGGCCGAATCCCACAGATACGCAGTATTTT.

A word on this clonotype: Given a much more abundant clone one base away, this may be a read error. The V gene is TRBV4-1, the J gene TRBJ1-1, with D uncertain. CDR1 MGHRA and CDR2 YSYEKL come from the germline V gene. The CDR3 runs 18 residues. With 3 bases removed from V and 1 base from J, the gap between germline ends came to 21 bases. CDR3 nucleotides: TGCGCCAGCAGCCAGGGTTTAAAGTATAAGGTCACGAACACTGAAGCTTTCTTT. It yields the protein CASSQGLKYKVTNTEAFF.

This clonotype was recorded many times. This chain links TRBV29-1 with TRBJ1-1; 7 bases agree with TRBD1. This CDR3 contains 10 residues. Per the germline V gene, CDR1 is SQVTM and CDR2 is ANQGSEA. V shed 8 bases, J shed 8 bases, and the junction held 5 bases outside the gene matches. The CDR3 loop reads CSTGTAEAFF. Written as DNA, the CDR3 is TGCAGCACTGGGACAGCCGAAGCTTTCTTT.

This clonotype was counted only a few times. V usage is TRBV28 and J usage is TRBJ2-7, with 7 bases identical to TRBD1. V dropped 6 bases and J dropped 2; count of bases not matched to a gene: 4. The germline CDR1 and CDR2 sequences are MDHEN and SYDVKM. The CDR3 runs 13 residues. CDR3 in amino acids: CASRTGYTYEQYF. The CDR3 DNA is TGTGCCAGCAGGACAGGGTATACCTACGAGCAGTACTTC.

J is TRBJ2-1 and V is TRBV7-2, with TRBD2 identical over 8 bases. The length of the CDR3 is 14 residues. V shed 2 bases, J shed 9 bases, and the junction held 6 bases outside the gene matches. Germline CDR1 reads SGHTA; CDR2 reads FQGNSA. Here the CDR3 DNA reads TGTGCCAGCAGCTTAACGGGAGGGCCAGTTGAGCAGTTCTTC. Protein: CASSLTGGPVEQFF.

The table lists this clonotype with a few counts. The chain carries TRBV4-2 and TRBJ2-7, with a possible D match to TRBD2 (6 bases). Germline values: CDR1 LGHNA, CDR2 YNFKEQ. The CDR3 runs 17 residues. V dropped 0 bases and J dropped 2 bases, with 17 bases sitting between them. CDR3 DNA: TGTGCCAGCAGCCAAGATTGGGTGGGACTGTCAACCTACGAGCAGTACTTC. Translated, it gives CASSQDWVGLSTYEQYF.

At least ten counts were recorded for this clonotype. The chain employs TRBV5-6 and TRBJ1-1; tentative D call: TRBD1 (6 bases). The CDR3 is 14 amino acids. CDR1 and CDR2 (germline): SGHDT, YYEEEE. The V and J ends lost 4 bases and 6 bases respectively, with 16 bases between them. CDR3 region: CASSAAQGLAEAFF. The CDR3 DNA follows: TGTGCCAGCAGCGCGGCACAGGGACTTGCTGAAGCTTTCTTT.

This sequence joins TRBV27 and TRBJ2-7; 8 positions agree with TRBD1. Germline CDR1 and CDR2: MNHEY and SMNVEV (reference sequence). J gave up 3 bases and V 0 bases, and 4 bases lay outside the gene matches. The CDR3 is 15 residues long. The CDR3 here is CASSLSGTGDYEQYF. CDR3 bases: TGTGCCAGCAGTTTATCCGGGACAGGTGACTACGAGCAGTACTTC.

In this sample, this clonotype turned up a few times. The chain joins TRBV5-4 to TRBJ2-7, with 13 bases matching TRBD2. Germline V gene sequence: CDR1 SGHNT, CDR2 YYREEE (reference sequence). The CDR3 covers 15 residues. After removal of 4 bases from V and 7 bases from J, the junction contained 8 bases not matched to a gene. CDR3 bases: TGTGCCAGCAGCCTCCGGACTAGCGGGAGTGATGAGCAGTACTTC. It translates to CASSLRTSGSDEQYF.

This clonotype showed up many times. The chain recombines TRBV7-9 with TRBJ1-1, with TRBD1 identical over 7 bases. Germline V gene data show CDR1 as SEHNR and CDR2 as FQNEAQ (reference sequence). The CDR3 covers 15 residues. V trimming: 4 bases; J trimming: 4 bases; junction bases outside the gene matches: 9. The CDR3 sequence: CASSSQGEVRTEAFF. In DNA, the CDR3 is TGTGCCAGCAGCTCTCAGGGGGAAGTACGCACTGAAGCTTTCTTT.

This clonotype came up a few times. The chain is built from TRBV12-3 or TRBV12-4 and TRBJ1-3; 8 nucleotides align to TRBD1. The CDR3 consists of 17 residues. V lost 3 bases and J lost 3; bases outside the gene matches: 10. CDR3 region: CASSFQGAGFVGNTIYF. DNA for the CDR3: TGTGCCAGCAGTTTTCAGGGGGCCGGTTTTGTTGGAAACACCATATATTTT.